These 16 T cell receptor beta chains were all obtained from the same sample, sequenced in a study of cytomegalovirus exposure and HLA in healthy donors. Primers included in the PCR were 60 Vbeta and 13 Jbeta primers. TCRdb's copy holds only in-frame clones and misses some; the assay was immunoSEQ multiplex PCR. Among about 130,000 clones listed, around 82% were seen once. Input material: PBMCs. The receptors originated from a woman in her 40s in good health and CMV-seropositive.

This chain joins TRBV7-3 and TRBJ1-2; perhaps TRBD1 as D (6 bases). Germline assignment: CDR1 SGHTA and CDR2 FQGTGA. The V gene lost 5 bases and the J gene lost 3 bases, with 10 bases spanning the gap. The CDR3 totals 13 residues. CDR3 residues: CASSPKGDYGYTF. The CDR3 bases are TGTGCCAGCAGCCCCAAGGGGGACTATGGCTACACCTTC.

This chain uses TRBV30 with TRBJ2-3; 7 positions agree with TRBD1. Trimming at V came to 5 bases and at J to 5 bases, leaving 7 bases not matched to a gene. CDR1 and CDR2 (germline): GTSNPN, SVGIG (reference sequence). This CDR3 comprises 13 residues. The CDR3 region has the DNA TGTGCCTGGGGGACAGTGCCAGAAGATACGCAGTATTTT. This encodes CAWGTVPEDTQYF.

V usage is TRBV27 and J usage is TRBJ2-7, with 9 nucleotides matching TRBD1. This CDR3 is 15 amino acids long. Germline loops: CDR1 MNHEY, CDR2 SMNVEV (reference sequence). The trim removed 2 bases at V and 0 bases at J, leaving 2 bases unmatched. CDR3 loop: CASSLQQGASYEQYF. The CDR3, as DNA: TGTGCCAGCAGTTTACAACAGGGGGCCTCCTACGAGCAGTACTTC.

The rearrangement links TRBV2 to TRBJ2-3; D call uncertain. The CDR3 extends over 13 amino acids. V shed 4 bases and J shed 8 bases, with 13 bases lying between them. CDR1 is SNHLY and CDR2 is FYNNEI in the germline V gene. The CDR3 here is CASSAAPRVTQYF. Written as DNA, the CDR3 is TGTGCCAGCAGTGCTGCGCCCCGGGTTACGCAGTATTTT.

Here the CDR3 DNA reads TGTGCCAGCAGTTTTGGCAGGGGCAATCAGCCCCAGCATTTT. Protein: CASSFGRGNQPQHF. V is TRBV27 and J is TRBJ1-5, with D tentatively TRBD1 (5 bases). V shed 3 bases and J shed 2 bases, with 8 bases lying between them. This CDR3 has 14 residues. Per germline, CDR1 MNHEY and CDR2 SMNVEV (reference sequence).

The chain recombines TRBV5-1 with TRBJ1-3; possibly TRBD1 for D (5 bases). Trimming left V 4 bases short and J 5 bases short, with 16 bases between. CDR3 size: 15 residues. Germline V lookup: CDR1 SGHRS, CDR2 YFSETQ. In DNA, the CDR3 is TGCGCCAGCAGCCTGGGGCGGGTATCAAGAAACACCATATATTTT. Protein sequence: CASSLGRVSRNTIYF.

The chain combines TRBV27 with TRBJ2-7; weak D call: TRBD2 (6 bases). The V and J ends lost 5 bases and 4 bases respectively, with 15 bases between them. CDR1 and CDR2 (germline): MNHEY, SMNVEV (reference sequence). The CDR3 has 14 residues. In DNA form, the CDR3 reads TGTGCCAGCAGTCGCGCCGGGACTTTATACGAGCAGTACTTC. This codes for CASSRAGTLYEQYF.

This clone came up a few times. The chain has TRBV28 and TRBJ1-2; 7 bases agree with TRBD1. V was pared by 2 bases and J by 3 bases, with 6 bases of the junction left unmatched. The CDR3 is made up of 15 amino acids. From germline, CDR1 is MDHEN and CDR2 SYDVKM. CDR3 protein: CASSLQGGAHYGYTF. As DNA, the CDR3 is TGTGCCAGCAGTTTACAGGGGGGCGCGCACTATGGCTACACCTTC.

As for this clone: The sample has other DNA sequences that encode this CDR3 too. The V and J genes are TRBV19 and TRBJ1-1, with no clear D. Germline V gene lookup returns CDR1 LNHDA and CDR2 SQIVND (reference sequence). There are 14 residues in the CDR3. The germline V and J ends were trimmed by 3 bases and 1 base, with 9 bases remaining between them. As DNA, the CDR3 is TGTGCCAGTAGTATCGGGCGGGAGAACACTGAAGCTTTCTTT. This encodes CASSIGRENTEAFF.

V is TRBV19 and J is TRBJ2-3; TRBD2 matches 12 bases. V gave up 5 bases and J gave up 6 bases; unmatched junction bases: 12. Per the germline V gene, CDR1 is LNHDA and CDR2 is SQIVND (reference sequence). The CDR3 is made up of 17 amino acids. The CDR3 DNA follows: TGTGCCAGTAGTGGAACGGGACTAGCGGGTCGAGTGGATACGCAGTATTTT. This encodes CASSGTGLAGRVDTQYF. Based on the CDR3 plus reference TRBV19 and TRBJ2-3, the full variable domain is DGGITQSPKYLFRKEGQNVTLSCEQNLNHDAMYWYRQDPGQGLRLIYYSQIVNDFQKGDIAEGYSVSREKKESFPLTVTSAQKNPTAFYLCASSGTGLAGRVDTQYFGPGTRLTVL.

The V and J genes are TRBV6-5 and TRBJ2-3, with D tentatively TRBD1 (5 bases). Trimming stripped 4 bases from V and 2 bases from J, with 10 bases between. The CDR3 runs to 14 residues. Germline-derived CDR1 and CDR2 are MNHEY and SVGAGI. Here the CDR3 reads CASSSPGPTDTQYF. CDR3 nucleotides: TGTGCCAGCAGTTCCCCAGGGCCCACAGATACGCAGTATTTT.

The chain joins TRBV4-3 to TRBJ2-2; D is uncertain. Per germline, CDR1 LGHNA and CDR2 YSLEER. The V end was cut by 0 bases, the J end by 7 bases, with 18 bases between. The CDR3 contains 17 residues. This CDR3 is CASSQDPARLDGGELFF. CDR3 DNA sequence: TGCGCCAGCAGCCAAGATCCGGCGAGGTTAGATGGCGGGGAGCTGTTTTTT.

Remarks on this clone: The junction and the germline gene differ at one end; a read error may be behind it. The gene calls are TRBV10-2 and TRBJ2-2; TRBD2 matches at 7 bases. Germline values: CDR1 WSHSY, CDR2 SAAADI. The CDR3 loop spans 15 amino acids. CDR3 nucleotide sequence: TGCGCCAGCAGTGAAGGCGGGAGTAACATCGGGGAGCTGTTTTTT. Amino acid sequence: CASSEGGSNIGELFF.

The chain is built from TRBV30 and TRBJ1-1, with 7 bases that match TRBD1. The junction had 8 bases not matched to a gene; V was cut back by 1 base and J by 3 bases. The CDR3 extends over 15 amino acids. Germline V gene lookup returns CDR1 GTSNPN and CDR2 SVGIG (reference sequence). The CDR3 sequence is CAWSDRGRGDTEAFF. CDR3 coding DNA: TGTGCCTGGAGTGATAGGGGGCGAGGGGACACTGAAGCTTTCTTT. Filled out from reference TRBV30 and TRBJ1-1, the complete variable domain reads SQTIHQWPATLVQPVGSPLSLECTVEGTSNPNLYWYRQAAGRGLQLLFYSVGIGQISSEVPQNLSASRPQDRQFILSSKKLLLSDSGFYLCAWSDRGRGDTEAFFGQGTRLTVV.

This chain joins TRBV15 and TRBJ2-3, with TRBD2 as a possible D gene (6 bases). Germline CDR1 LNHNV, CDR2 YYDKDF (reference sequence). V dropped 3 bases and J dropped 2 bases, with 15 bases sitting between them. The CDR3 runs 16 residues. The CDR3, as DNA: TGTGCCACCAGCAGCCCCGAGACTAGAGTCACAGATACGCAGTATTTT. Translation gives CATSSPETRVTDTQYF.

The chain uses TRBV6-5 and TRBJ2-5, with a tentative D call TRBD1 (5 bases). The V gene's germline CDR1 is MNHEY and CDR2 SVGAGI. The V end was cut by 4 bases, the J end by 5 bases, with 11 bases between. The CDR3 is 13 residues long. The CDR3, as DNA: TGTGCCAGCAGTTCTTCAGGGTCGGAGACCCAGTACTTC. It codes for CASSSSGSETQYF.